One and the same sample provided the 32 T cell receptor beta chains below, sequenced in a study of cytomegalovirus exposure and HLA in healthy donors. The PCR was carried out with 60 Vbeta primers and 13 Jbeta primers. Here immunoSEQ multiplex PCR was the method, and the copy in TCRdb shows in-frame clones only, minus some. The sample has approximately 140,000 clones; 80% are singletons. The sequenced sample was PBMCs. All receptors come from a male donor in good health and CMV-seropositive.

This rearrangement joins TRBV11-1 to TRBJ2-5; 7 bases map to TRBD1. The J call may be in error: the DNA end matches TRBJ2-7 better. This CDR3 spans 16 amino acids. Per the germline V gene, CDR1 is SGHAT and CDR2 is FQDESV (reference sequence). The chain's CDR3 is CASSLTGIRGNYEQYF. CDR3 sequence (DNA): TGTGCCAGCAGCTTGACAGGGATCAGGGGGAACTACGAGCAGTACTTC.

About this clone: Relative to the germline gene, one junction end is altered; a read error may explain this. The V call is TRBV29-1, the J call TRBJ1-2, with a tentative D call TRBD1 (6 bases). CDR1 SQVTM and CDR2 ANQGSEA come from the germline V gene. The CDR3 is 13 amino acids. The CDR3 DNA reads TGCAGCGCACAGGGTGGGCTCGTCTATGGCTACCCCTTC. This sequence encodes CSAQGGLVYGYPF.

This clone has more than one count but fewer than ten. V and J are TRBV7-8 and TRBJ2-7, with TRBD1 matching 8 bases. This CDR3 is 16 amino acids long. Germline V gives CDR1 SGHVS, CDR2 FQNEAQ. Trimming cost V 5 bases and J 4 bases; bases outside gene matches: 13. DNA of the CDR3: TGTGCCAGCAGCGTTAGTCACCGGGACAGGCAATACGAGCAGTACTTC. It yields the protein CASSVSHRDRQYEQYF.

The CDR3 region is CASSLLVYEQYF. For the CDR3, the DNA is TGTGCCAGCAGCTTACTCGTCTACGAGCAGTACTTC. The chain recombines TRBV11-2 with TRBJ2-7; no clear D. V lost 2 bases and J lost 3, with 5 bases in between. CDR1 is SGHAT and CDR2 is FQNNGV in the germline V gene. This CDR3 region has 12 residues. Variable domain in full (rest from reference TRBV11-2 and TRBJ2-7): EAGVAQSPRYKIIEKRQSVAFWCNPISGHATLYWYQQILGQGPKLLIQFQNNGVVDDSQLPKDRFSAERLKGVDSTLKIQPAKLEDSAVYLCASSLLVYEQYFGPGTRLTVT.

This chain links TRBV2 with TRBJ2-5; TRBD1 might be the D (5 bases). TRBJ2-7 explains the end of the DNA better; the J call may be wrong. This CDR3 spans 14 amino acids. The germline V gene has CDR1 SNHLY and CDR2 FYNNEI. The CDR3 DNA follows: TGTGCCAGCATCTCTCCCGGCAGGGCCTACGAGCAGTACTTC. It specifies CASISPGRAYEQYF.

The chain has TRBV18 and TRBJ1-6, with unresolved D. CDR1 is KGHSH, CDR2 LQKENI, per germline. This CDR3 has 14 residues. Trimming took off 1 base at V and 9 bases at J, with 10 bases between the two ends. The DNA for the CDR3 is TGTGCCAGCTCACCACGAGGGTCCGCTTCACCCCTCCACTTT. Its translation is CASSPRGSASPLHF.

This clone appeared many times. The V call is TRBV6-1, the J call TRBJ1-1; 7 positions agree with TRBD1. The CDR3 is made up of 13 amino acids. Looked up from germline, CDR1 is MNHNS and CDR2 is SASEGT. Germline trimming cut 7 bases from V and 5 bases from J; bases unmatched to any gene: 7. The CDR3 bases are TGTGCCAGCACTGACAGGGTGGTTACTGAAGCTTTCTTT. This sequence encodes CASTDRVVTEAFF.

The DNA of the CDR3 is TGTGCCAGCAGCACCTGGACTAGCGGGGGGGACGAGCAGTTCTTC. This codes for CASSTWTSGGDEQFF. The chain recombines TRBV7-9 with TRBJ2-1, with TRBD2 identical over 15 bases. Germline V gene sequence: CDR1 SEHNR, CDR2 FQNEAQ (reference sequence). The CDR3 extends over 15 amino acids. V lost 5 bases and J lost 10; bases outside the gene matches: 6.

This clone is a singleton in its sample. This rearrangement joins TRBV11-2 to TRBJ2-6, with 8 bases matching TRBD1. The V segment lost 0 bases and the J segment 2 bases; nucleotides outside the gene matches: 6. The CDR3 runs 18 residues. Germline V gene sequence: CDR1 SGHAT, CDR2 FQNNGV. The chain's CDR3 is CASSLEARGPPGANVLTF. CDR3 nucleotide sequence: TGTGCCAGCAGCTTAGAGGCCAGGGGGCCCCCTGGGGCCAACGTCCTGACTTTC.

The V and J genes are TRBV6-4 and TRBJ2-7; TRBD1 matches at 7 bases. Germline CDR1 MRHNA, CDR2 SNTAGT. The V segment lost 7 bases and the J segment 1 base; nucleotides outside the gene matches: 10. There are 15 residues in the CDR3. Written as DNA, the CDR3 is TGTGCCAGCAAGCCCCAAGGCAGGGGGTCCTACGAGCAGTACTTC. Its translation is CASKPQGRGSYEQYF.

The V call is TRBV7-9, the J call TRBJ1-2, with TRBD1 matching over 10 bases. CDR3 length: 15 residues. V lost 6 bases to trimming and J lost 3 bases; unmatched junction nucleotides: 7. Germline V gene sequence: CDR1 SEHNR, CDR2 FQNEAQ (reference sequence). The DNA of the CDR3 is TGTGCCAGCAGGGGTACCGGGACAGGGGACTATGGCTACACCTTC. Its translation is CASRGTGTGDYGYTF.

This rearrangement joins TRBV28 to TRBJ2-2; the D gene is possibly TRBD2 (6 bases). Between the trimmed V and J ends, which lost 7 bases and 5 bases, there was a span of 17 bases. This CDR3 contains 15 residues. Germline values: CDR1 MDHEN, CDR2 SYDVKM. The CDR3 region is CASIWGGGLTGELFF. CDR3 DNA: TGTGCCAGCATCTGGGGTGGAGGGCTGACCGGGGAGCTGTTTTTT.

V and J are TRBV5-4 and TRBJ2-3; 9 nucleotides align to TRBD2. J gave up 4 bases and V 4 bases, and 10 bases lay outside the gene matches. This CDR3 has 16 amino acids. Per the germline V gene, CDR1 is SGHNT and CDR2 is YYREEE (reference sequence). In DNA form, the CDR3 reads TGTGCCAGCAGCCAGTATTTAGCGGGAGATTCAGATACGCAGTATTTT. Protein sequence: CASSQYLAGDSDTQYF.

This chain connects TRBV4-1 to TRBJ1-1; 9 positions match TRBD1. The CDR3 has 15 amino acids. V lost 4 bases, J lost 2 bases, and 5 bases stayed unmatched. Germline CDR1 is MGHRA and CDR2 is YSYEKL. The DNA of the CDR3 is TGCGCCAGCAGCCTAGAGGACAGGGGCAACACTGAAGCTTTCTTT. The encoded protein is CASSLEDRGNTEAFF.

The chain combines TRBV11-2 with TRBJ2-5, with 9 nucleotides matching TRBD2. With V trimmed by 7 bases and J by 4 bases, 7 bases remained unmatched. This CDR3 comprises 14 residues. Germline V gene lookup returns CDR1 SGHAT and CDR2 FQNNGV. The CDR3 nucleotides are TGTGCCAGCAAGAATTGGCGGGAGGGAGAGACCCAGTACTTC. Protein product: CASKNWREGETQYF.

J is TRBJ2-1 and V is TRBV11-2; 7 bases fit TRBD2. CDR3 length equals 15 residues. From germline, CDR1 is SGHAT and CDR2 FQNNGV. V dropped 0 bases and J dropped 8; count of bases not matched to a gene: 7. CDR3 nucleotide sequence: TGTGCCAGCAGCTTAGATGGCGGGAGTAAGGATGAGCAGTTCTTC. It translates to CASSLDGGSKDEQFF.

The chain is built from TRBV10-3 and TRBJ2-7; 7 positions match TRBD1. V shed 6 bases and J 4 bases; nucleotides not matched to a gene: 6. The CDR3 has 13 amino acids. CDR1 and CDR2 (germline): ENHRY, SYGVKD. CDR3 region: CAISDQQGYEQYF. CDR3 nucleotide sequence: TGTGCCATCAGCGACCAACAGGGGTACGAGCAGTACTTC.

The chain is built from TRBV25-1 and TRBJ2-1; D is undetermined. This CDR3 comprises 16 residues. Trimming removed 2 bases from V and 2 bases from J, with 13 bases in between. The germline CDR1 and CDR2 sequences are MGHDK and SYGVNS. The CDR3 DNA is TGTGCCAGCAGTGAACCTCAAACAGCAGCCTACAATGAGCAGTTCTTC. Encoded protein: CASSEPQTAAYNEQFF.

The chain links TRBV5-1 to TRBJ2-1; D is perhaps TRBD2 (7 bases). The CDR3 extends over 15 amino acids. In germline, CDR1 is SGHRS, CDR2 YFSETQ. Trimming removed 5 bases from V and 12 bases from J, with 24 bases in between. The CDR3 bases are TGCGCCAGCAGTTCGACAGGAGGGACGGGGGGTGGGCAGTTCTTC. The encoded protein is CASSSTGGTGGGQFF.

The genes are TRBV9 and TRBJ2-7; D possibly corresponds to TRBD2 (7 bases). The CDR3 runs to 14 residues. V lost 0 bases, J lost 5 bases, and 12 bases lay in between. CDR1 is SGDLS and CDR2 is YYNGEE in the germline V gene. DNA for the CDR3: TGTGCCAGCAGCGTAGGGGGGGGGCCCCACGAGCAGTACTTC. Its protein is CASSVGGGPHEQYF.

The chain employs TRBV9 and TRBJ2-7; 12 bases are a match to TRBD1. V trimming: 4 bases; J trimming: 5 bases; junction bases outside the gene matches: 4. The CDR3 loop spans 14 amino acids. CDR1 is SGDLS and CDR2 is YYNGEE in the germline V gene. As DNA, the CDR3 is TGTGCCAGCAGCCCGGGGACAGGGGGCCACGAGCAGTACTTC. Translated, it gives CASSPGTGGHEQYF.

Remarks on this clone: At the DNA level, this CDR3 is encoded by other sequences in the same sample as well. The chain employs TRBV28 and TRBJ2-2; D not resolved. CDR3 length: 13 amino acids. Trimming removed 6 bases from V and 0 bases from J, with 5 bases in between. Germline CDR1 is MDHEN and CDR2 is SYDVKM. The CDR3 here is CASRLSNTGELFF. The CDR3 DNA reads TGTGCCAGCAGACTATCGAACACCGGGGAGCTGTTTTTT.

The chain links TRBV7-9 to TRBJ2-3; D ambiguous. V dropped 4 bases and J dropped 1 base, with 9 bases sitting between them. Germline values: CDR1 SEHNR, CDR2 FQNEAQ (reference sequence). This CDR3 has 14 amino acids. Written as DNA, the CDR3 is TGTGCCAGCAGCTCGGCCCGGGGCACAGATACGCAGTATTTT. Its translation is CASSSARGTDTQYF.

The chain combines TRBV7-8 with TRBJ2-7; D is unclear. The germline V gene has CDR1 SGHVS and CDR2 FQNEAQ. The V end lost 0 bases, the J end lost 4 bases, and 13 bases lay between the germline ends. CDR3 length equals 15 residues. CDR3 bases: TGTGCCAGCAGCTTAGCGTCGGCACGCGGTTACGAGCAGTACTTC. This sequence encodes CASSLASARGYEQYF.

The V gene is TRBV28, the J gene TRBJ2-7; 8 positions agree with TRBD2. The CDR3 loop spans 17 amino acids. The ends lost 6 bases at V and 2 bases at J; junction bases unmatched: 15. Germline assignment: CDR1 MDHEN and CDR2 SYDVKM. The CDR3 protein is CASSQLLGGRIPYEQYF. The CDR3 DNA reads TGTGCCAGCAGCCAATTGTTAGGCGGGAGGATTCCCTACGAGCAGTACTTC.

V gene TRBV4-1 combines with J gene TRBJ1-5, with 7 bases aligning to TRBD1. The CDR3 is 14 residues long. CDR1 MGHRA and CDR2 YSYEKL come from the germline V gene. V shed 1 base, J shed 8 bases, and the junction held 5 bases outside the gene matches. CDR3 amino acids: CASSQVRGPEPQHF. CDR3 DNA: TGCGCCAGCAGCCAAGTTAGGGGGCCGGAGCCCCAGCATTTT.

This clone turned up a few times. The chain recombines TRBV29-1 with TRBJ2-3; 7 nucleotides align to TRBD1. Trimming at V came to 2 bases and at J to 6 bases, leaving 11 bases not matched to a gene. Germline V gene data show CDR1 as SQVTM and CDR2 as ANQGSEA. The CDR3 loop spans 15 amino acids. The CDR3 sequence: CSVEWRKGATDTQYF. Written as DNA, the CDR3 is TGCAGCGTTGAATGGCGTAAGGGGGCGACCGATACGCAGTATTTT.

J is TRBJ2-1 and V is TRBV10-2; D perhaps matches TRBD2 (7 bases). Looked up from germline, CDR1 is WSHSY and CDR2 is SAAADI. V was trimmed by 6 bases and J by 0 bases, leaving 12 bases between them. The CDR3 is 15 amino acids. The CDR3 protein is CASRGRGPSYNEQFF. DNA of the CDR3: TGCGCCAGCAGGGGGCGGGGGCCCTCCTACAATGAGCAGTTCTTC.

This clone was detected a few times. The CDR3 sequence is CASSESRGYNSPLHF. Written as DNA, the CDR3 is TGTGCCAGCAGTGAAAGTAGGGGATATAATTCACCCCTCCACTTT. This chain joins TRBV2 and TRBJ1-6; a possible D gene is TRBD1 (5 bases). Germline V lookup: CDR1 SNHLY, CDR2 FYNNEI. Between the trimmed V and J ends, which lost 2 bases and 4 bases, there was a span of 9 bases. This CDR3 has 15 residues.

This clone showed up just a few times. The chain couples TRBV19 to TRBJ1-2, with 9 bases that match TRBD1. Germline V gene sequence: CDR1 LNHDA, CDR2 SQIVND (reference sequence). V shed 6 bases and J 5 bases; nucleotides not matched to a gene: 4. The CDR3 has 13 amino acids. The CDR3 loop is CASSPQGAYGYTF. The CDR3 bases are TGTGCCAGTAGCCCACAGGGGGCGTATGGCTACACCTTC.

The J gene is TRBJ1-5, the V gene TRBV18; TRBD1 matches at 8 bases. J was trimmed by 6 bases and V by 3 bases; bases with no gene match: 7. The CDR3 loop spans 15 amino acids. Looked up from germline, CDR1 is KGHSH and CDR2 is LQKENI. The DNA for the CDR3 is TGTGCCAGCTCACCCCTAAAAGGACAGGGTCAGCCCCAGCATTTT. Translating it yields CASSPLKGQGQPQHF.

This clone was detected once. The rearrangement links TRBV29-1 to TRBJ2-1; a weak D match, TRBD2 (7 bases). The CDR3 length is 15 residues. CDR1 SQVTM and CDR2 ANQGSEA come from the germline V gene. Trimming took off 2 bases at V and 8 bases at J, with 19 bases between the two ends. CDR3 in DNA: TGCAGCGTTGAAATGGTGGGGGGGGCCCTCGATGAGCAGTTCTTC. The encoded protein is CSVEMVGGALDEQFF.